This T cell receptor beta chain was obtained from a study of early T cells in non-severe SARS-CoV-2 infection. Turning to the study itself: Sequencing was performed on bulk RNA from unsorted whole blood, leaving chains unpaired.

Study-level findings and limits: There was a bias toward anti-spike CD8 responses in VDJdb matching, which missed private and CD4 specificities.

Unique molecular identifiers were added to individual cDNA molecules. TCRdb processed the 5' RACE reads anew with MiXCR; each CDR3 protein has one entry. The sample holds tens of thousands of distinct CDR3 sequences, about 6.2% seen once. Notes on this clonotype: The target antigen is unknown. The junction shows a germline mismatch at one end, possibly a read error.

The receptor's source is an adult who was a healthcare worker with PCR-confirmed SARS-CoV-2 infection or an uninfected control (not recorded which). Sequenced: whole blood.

Written as DNA, the CDR3 is TGTGCCGGCAGTTTATGGGACCGGGATCAGCCCCAGCATTTT. Translation gives CAGSLWDRDQPQHF. This chain links TRBV12-3 or TRBV12-4 with TRBJ1-5, with D possibly matching TRBD1 (5 bases). The CDR3 has 14 amino acids.